This T cell receptor beta chain is drawn from a study of shared clonotypes between healthy human individuals. This clone was counted a single time. Its specificity is unknown. Findings of the study overall: The genetic and exposure-history diversity represented was limited by few donors.

Sequencing used immunoSEQ multiplex PCR; TCRdb keeps in-frame clones, though not all of them. The data contain about 2 million clones, about 95% of them singletons. Naive CD8 populations comprised CD45RO-negative cells positively selected for CCR7, excluding terminally differentiated effector memory CD45RA+ cells. This clonotype was obtained from a man between 18 and 29 years old in good health. Sequencing was done on a sample of naive CD8+ T cells sorted from blood.

CDR3 sequence reads: CASSLGTGDGYGYTF. As DNA, the CDR3 is TGTGCCAGCAGCTTAGGGACAGGGGACGGCTATGGCTACACCTTC. V usage is TRBV7-9 and J usage is TRBJ1-2, with 9 bases that match TRBD1. The V and J ends lost 1 base and 4 bases, in that order; junction bases with no gene match: 4. Germline V gives CDR1 SEHNR, CDR2 FQNEAQ (reference sequence). The CDR3 has 15 amino acids.